Shown below are 25 T cell receptor beta chains from a single sample sequenced in a study of identical twins. TCRdb re-analysed the 5' RACE reads in MiXCR, keeping a single row per CDR3 protein. The sample has roughly 700,000 distinct CDR3 sequences, approximately 9% seen once. This sample also appeared in a second study, on yellow fever vaccine responses in identical twins.

The sample was PBMCs. Source of these receptors: a woman aged 18 to 35 in good health.

Ten or more counts support this clonotype. V usage is TRBV11-2 and J usage is TRBJ2-3; 8 bases match TRBD2. The germline V gene has CDR1 SGHAT and CDR2 FQNNGV. Unmatched junction bases numbered 6, after V lost 5 bases and J lost 2 bases. The CDR3 loop spans 15 amino acids. CDR3: CASSVAGTNTDTQYF. CDR3 coding DNA: TGTGCCAGCAGCGTAGCGGGGACTAACACAGATACGCAGTATTTT. The full variable domain, in which reference TRBV11-2 and TRBJ2-3 provide the parts outside the CDR3, is EAGVAQSPRYKIIEKRQSVAFWCNPISGHATLYWYQQILGQGPKLLIQFQNNGVVDDSQLPKDRFSAERLKGVDSTLKIQPAKLEDSAVYLCASSVAGTNTDTQYFGPGTRLTVL.

This clonotype was observed many times. The rearrangement joins TRBV28 to TRBJ1-2, with TRBD1 as a possible D gene (5 bases). This CDR3 comprises 16 residues. V lost 6 bases to trimming and J lost 3 bases, with 20 bases between them. Germline CDR1 MDHEN, CDR2 SYDVKM. CDR3 region: CASSSGGVLPHYGYTF. The DNA for the CDR3 is TGTGCCAGCAGCTCTGGGGGGGTCCTACCCCACTATGGCTACACCTTC.

J is TRBJ2-2 and V is TRBV28, with TRBD2 matching 9 bases. This CDR3 comprises 15 residues. V was pared by 7 bases and J by 5 bases, with 8 bases of the junction left unmatched. Germline V CDR1 and CDR2: MDHEN, SYDVKM. The CDR3 region has the DNA TGTGCCAGCAATCCTAGCGGGGTCTCTACCGGGGAGCTGTTTTTT. It specifies CASNPSGVSTGELFF. Using reference TRBV28 and TRBJ2-2 for the parts outside the CDR3, the full variable domain is DVKVTQSSRYLVKRTGEKVFLECVQDMDHENMFWYRQDPGLGLRLIYFSYDVKMKEKGDIPEGYSVSREKKERFSLILESASTNQTSMYLCASNPSGVSTGELFFGEGSRLTVL.

This clonotype was seen only a few times. This chain links TRBV10-3 with TRBJ2-7, with 8 bases lining up with TRBD1. Looked up from germline, CDR1 is ENHRY and CDR2 is SYGVKD. J gave up 4 bases and V 3 bases, and 5 bases lay outside the gene matches. There are 14 residues in the CDR3. Written as DNA, the CDR3 is TGTGCCATCAGTGATCGGGACAGGAGATACGAGCAGTACTTC. Protein sequence: CAISDRDRRYEQYF.

This clonotype was counted many times. The V gene is TRBV10-3, the J gene TRBJ2-7, with D perhaps TRBD1 or TRBD2 (6 bases each). CDR1 and CDR2 from the germline V gene are ENHRY and SYGVKD. CDR3 length equals 15 residues. Trimming pared 2 bases from V and 2 bases from J, leaving 13 bases between. CDR3 nucleotide sequence: TGTGCCATCAGTGAGGGGAAGGGGGGTACCTACGAGCAGTACTTC. It is translated as CAISEGKGGTYEQYF.

Ten or more counts support this clonotype. The V and J genes are TRBV12-3 or TRBV12-4 and TRBJ2-7; 11 bases map to TRBD1. The V gene end was trimmed by 4 bases and the J gene end by 2 bases; junction bases not matched to a gene: 4. The CDR3 contains 15 residues. This CDR3 is CASSSSGQGAYEQYF. The CDR3 DNA reads TGTGCCAGCAGTTCGTCGGGACAGGGGGCCTACGAGCAGTACTTC.

In its sample, this clonotype was seen a few times. The rearrangement links TRBV27 to TRBJ2-1; 7 bases align to TRBD1. The CDR3 is made up of 18 amino acids. Germline assignment: CDR1 MNHEY and CDR2 SMNVEV (reference sequence). J lost 4 bases, V lost 4 bases, and 16 bases had no gene match. In nucleotides, the CDR3 is TGTGCCAGCAGTTCCATCGACAGGGCTAGCCGAATGTACAATGAGCAGTTCTTC. It yields the protein CASSSIDRASRMYNEQFF.

The sample holds a few counts of this clonotype. The rearrangement uses TRBV7-2 and TRBJ2-1; D perhaps matches TRBD2 (5 bases). Germline V CDR1 and CDR2: SGHTA, FQGNSA. Trimming pared 5 bases from V and 6 bases from J, leaving 17 bases between. This CDR3 region has 15 residues. CDR3 nucleotide sequence: TGTGCCAGCAGCGGCGGGCGGTTCGCATCCAATGAGCAGTTCTTC. Translation gives CASSGGRFASNEQFF.

This clonotype showed up many times. The CDR3 DNA sequence: TGTGCCATCAGTAACACCTCCTCCTACGAGCAGTACTTC. It encodes CAISNTSSYEQYF. This chain links TRBV10-3 with TRBJ2-7; D not certain. There are 13 residues in the CDR3. Germline V gene data show CDR1 as ENHRY and CDR2 as SYGVKD. V was clipped by 5 bases and J by 0 bases, with 8 bases between them.

This clonotype was counted only a few times. The J gene is TRBJ2-1, the V gene TRBV4-3; D not resolved. The ends were cut back, 0 bases at V and 10 bases at J, with 22 bases in the middle. The V gene's germline CDR1 is LGHNA and CDR2 YSLEER. The CDR3 consists of 17 residues. This chain's CDR3 is CASSQDGAMAPPGEQFF. DNA for the CDR3: TGCGCCAGCAGCCAAGATGGAGCTATGGCCCCTCCTGGGGAGCAGTTCTTC.

This chain connects TRBV4-3 to TRBJ2-3; the D is unclear. The CDR3 runs to 15 residues. The ends were cut back, 0 bases at V and 5 bases at J, with 12 bases in the middle. Germline CDR1 reads LGHNA; CDR2 reads YSLEER. The DNA for the CDR3 is TGCGCCAGCAGCCAAGAAAAGCAGCTGGGAGATACGCAGTATTTT. Its protein is CASSQEKQLGDTQYF.

The chain has TRBV3-1 and TRBJ2-7, with D perhaps matching TRBD1 or TRBD2 (6 bases each). Germline V gene lookup returns CDR1 LGHDT and CDR2 YNNKEL (reference sequence). Trimming took 4 bases from V and 7 from J, leaving 26 bases between them. There are 17 residues in the CDR3. The chain's CDR3 is CASSRGAQGLNKGEQYF. CDR3 nucleotide sequence: TGTGCCAGCAGCCGGGGGGCGCAGGGGCTCAATAAGGGGGAGCAGTACTTC.

This clonotype was picked up many times. This chain uses TRBV7-2 with TRBJ1-1, with D possibly TRBD1 on 6 matching bases. From germline, CDR1 is SGHTA and CDR2 FQGNSA. The length of the CDR3 is 15 residues. V was pared by 2 bases and J by 0 bases, with 10 bases between. The CDR3: CASSLYGGVNTEAFF. The DNA for the CDR3 is TGTGCCAGCAGCTTATATGGGGGCGTGAACACTGAAGCTTTCTTT.

This clonotype was seen a few times. The chain carries TRBV29-1 and TRBJ2-3, with D maybe TRBD1 (5 bases). Germline lookup yields CDR1 SQVTM and CDR2 ANQGSEA. The CDR3 extends over 14 amino acids. With 3 bases removed from V and 0 bases from J, the gap between germline ends came to 10 bases. The chain's CDR3 is CSVDRQFSTDTQYF. In nucleotides, the CDR3 is TGCAGCGTTGATCGACAGTTTAGCACAGATACGCAGTATTTT.

This clonotype was observed at least ten times. The V gene is TRBV12-3 or TRBV12-4, the J gene TRBJ2-7; unclear D gene. The CDR3 length is 12 residues. V gave up 2 bases and J gave up 7 bases, with 9 bases separating them. CDR3 coding DNA: TGTGCCAGCAGTTTAATCCCGAAGGAGCAGTACTTC. This translates into CASSLIPKEQYF.

The chain employs TRBV6-1 and TRBJ1-5; no clear D. With 5 bases removed from V and 5 bases from J, the gap between germline ends came to 10 bases. There are 13 residues in the CDR3. Germline V lookup: CDR1 MNHNS, CDR2 SASEGT. CDR3 DNA sequence: TGTGCCAGCAGTCCCCCCGGATATCAGCCCCAGCATTTT. This gives the protein CASSPPGYQPQHF.

The rearrangement joins TRBV29-1 to TRBJ2-5; D remains unclear. Germline assignment: CDR1 SQVTM and CDR2 ANQGSEA. The CDR3 length is 12 residues. V lost 4 bases, J lost 5 bases, and 11 bases lay in between. As DNA, the CDR3 is TGCAGCGTTGTGAAGGGCCCGGAGACCCAGTACTTC. This encodes CSVVKGPETQYF.

The CDR3 DNA is TGTGCCAGCAGCTTAGGGGGACAGGGGGCCGGCTACGAGCAGTACTTC. Its protein is CASSLGGQGAGYEQYF. This sequence joins TRBV7-3 and TRBJ2-7; 12 nucleotides match TRBD1. The CDR3 is 16 amino acids. Germline trimming cut 2 bases from V and 3 bases from J; bases unmatched to any gene: 5. Germline CDR1 SGHTA, CDR2 FQGTGA. Combining the CDR3 with reference TRBV7-3 and TRBJ2-7 gives the whole variable domain GAGVSQTPSNKVTEKGKYVELRCDPISGHTALYWYRQSLGQGPEFLIYFQGTGAADDSGLPNDRFFAVRPEGSVSTLKIQRTERGDSAVYLCASSLGGQGAGYEQYFGPGTRLTVT.

This clonotype was counted a few times. J is TRBJ2-1 and V is TRBV12-3 or TRBV12-4; D unresolved. The CDR3 is 11 residues long. The V end was cut by 4 bases, the J end by 14 bases, with 12 bases between. CDR3 DNA sequence: TGTGCCAGCAGTTCCGGACCCCTAGAGTTCTTC. Translated, it gives CASSSGPLEFF.

This clonotype was counted a few times. The CDR3 DNA follows: TGTGCCAGCAGCGTAGGTGAAAGAGGGCGAGAGACCCAGTACTTC. Residues: CASSVGERGRETQYF. This chain connects TRBV9 to TRBJ2-5; possible D gene TRBD2, 5 bases. V shed 0 bases and J shed 4 bases, with 13 bases lying between them. Germline V gene sequence: CDR1 SGDLS, CDR2 YYNGEE. CDR3 size: 15 residues.

The table lists this clonotype with many counts. The genes are TRBV4-2 and TRBJ2-2; TRBD1 aligns across 9 bases. The CDR3 sequence is 17 residues long. V gave up 1 base and J gave up 2 bases; unmatched junction bases: 5. Germline V gene data show CDR1 as LGHNA and CDR2 as YNFKEQ. The CDR3 loop is CASSQVLGQGNTGELFF. CDR3 coding DNA: TGTGCCAGCAGCCAAGTTCTGGGACAGGGAAACACCGGGGAGCTGTTTTTT.

This chain links TRBV7-9 with TRBJ2-5; a weak D match, TRBD2 (6 bases). V gave up 5 bases and J gave up 7 bases, with 20 bases separating them. CDR3 length: 15 amino acids. The germline V gene has CDR1 SEHNR and CDR2 FQNEAQ (reference sequence). The CDR3, as DNA: TGTGCCAGCAGCAATAACTATGGCGGGGATGTGACCCAGTACTTC. This sequence encodes CASSNNYGGDVTQYF. Complete variable domain (other parts from reference TRBV7-9 and TRBJ2-5): DTGVSQNPRHKITKRGQNVTFRCDPISEHNRLYWYRQTLGQGPEFLTYFQNEAQLEKSRLLSDRFSAERPKGSFSTLEIQRTEQGDSAMYLCASSNNYGGDVTQYFGPGTRLLVL.

This clonotype has just a few counts. The gene calls are TRBV6-1 and TRBJ2-7; possibly TRBD1 for D (6 bases). Trimming left V 0 bases short and J 1 base short, with 16 bases between. This CDR3 is built from 17 residues. The germline gives CDR1 MNHNS, CDR2 SASEGT. The CDR3 DNA reads TGTGCCAGCAGTGAAGCGCTTTCGGACAGCTTTTCCTACGAGCAGTACTTC. It is translated as CASSEALSDSFSYEQYF.

This chain connects TRBV5-1 to TRBJ2-2; D is uncertain. There are 14 residues in the CDR3. Germline V gene sequence: CDR1 SGHRS, CDR2 YFSETQ. V lost 4 bases, J lost 2 bases, and 9 bases lay in between. The CDR3 is CASSTTPNTGELFF. In nucleotides, the CDR3 is TGCGCCAGCAGCACGACTCCCAACACCGGGGAGCTGTTTTTT.

This clonotype was detected only a few times. CDR3 sequence reads: CAISADSNTGELFF. CDR3 sequence (DNA): TGTGCCATCAGTGCTGACAGCAACACCGGGGAGCTGTTTTTT. J is TRBJ2-2 and V is TRBV10-3; the D gene is possibly TRBD1 (5 bases). Germline values: CDR1 ENHRY, CDR2 SYGVKD. V lost 4 bases and J 2 bases, leaving 8 bases between the germline ends. The CDR3 spans 14 residues.